These 27 T cell receptor beta chains share one sample of origin, sequenced in a study of CD8 T cells in ankylosing spondylitis. MiXCR, run by TCRdb on the 5' RACE reads, gives a single entry per CDR3 protein. The data show a few hundred thousand distinct CDR3 sequences, about 20% seen once. Specimen: blood, either unsorted or a sorted T cell fraction (not recorded which). All receptors derive from a female donor with ankylosing spondylitis or in good health (not recorded which).

This chain joins TRBV9 and TRBJ1-3, with no clear D. The CDR3 is 15 residues long. Trimming left V 0 bases short and J 0 bases short, with 7 bases between. In germline, CDR1 is SGDLS, CDR2 YYNGEE. This CDR3 reads CASSVGGYSGNTIYF. The CDR3 DNA is TGTGCCAGCAGCGTAGGAGGCTACTCTGGAAACACCATATATTTT.

The J gene is TRBJ1-1, the V gene TRBV5-1; no definite D call. This CDR3 region has 16 residues. In germline, CDR1 is SGHRS, CDR2 YFSETQ. V was shortened by 4 bases and J by 4 bases, with 20 bases between the two germline ends. This CDR3 reads CASSATTQMWGTEAFF. The CDR3 region has the DNA TGCGCCAGCAGCGCTACCACCCAGATGTGGGGCACTGAAGCTTTCTTT.

This sequence joins TRBV12-3 or TRBV12-4 and TRBJ1-1, with D possibly matching TRBD1 (6 bases). This CDR3 is built from 14 residues. Trimming cost V 2 bases and J 0 bases, with 7 bases left between them. The CDR3 protein is CASSLKGVNTEAFF. CDR3 nucleotide sequence: TGTGCCAGCAGTTTAAAGGGGGTGAACACTGAAGCTTTCTTT.

The rearrangement links TRBV3-1 to TRBJ2-7, with 7 bases fitting TRBD1. Per the germline V gene, CDR1 is LGHDT and CDR2 is YNNKEL (reference sequence). CDR3 length: 16 amino acids. With V trimmed by 2 bases and J by 4 bases, 11 bases remained unmatched. The CDR3 spells CASSQQDPGQLYEQYF. The CDR3 region has the DNA TGTGCCAGCAGCCAACAGGATCCGGGACAGCTATACGAGCAGTACTTC.

This clonotype showed up many times. V gene TRBV29-1 combines with J gene TRBJ2-5, with TRBD2 identical over 7 bases. V lost 1 base to trimming and J lost 5 bases; unmatched junction nucleotides: 7. Germline V gene lookup returns CDR1 SQVTM and CDR2 ANQGSEA. The CDR3 length is 14 residues. The DNA for the CDR3 is TGCAGCGTTGAAGGTCAGGGAGGGATCGAGACCCAGTACTTC. Protein sequence: CSVEGQGGIETQYF.

The chain uses TRBV27 and TRBJ1-1; D is perhaps TRBD1 (6 bases). Between the trimmed V and J ends, which lost 6 bases and 3 bases, there was a span of 14 bases. The CDR3 has 14 residues. Per germline, CDR1 MNHEY and CDR2 SMNVEV (reference sequence). Here the CDR3 DNA reads TGTGCCAGCAGATCCGGGGGCAGGTACACTGAAGCTTTCTTT. As protein: CASRSGGRYTEAFF.

V gene TRBV6-2 or TRBV6-3 combines with J gene TRBJ2-1; 9 bases line up with TRBD2. This CDR3 region has 14 residues. Germline CDR1 reads MNHEY; CDR2 reads SVGEGT. V trimming: 7 bases; J trimming: 7 bases; junction bases outside the gene matches: 8. The CDR3 loop is CASTRAGGGNEQFF. In DNA form, the CDR3 reads TGTGCCAGCACCAGAGCGGGAGGCGGAAATGAGCAGTTCTTC.

There are many counts of this clonotype. The CDR3 DNA is TGTGCCAGCAGGGCAGCGGGATATTTGGAGACCCAGTACTTC. It translates to CASRAAGYLETQYF. The chain combines TRBV28 with TRBJ2-5; TRBD2 matches at 7 bases. V shed 6 bases and J 5 bases; nucleotides not matched to a gene: 9. This CDR3 has 14 residues. The germline gives CDR1 MDHEN, CDR2 SYDVKM.

V gene TRBV11-2 combines with J gene TRBJ2-7; 7 nucleotides align to TRBD1. With V trimmed by 1 base and J by 6 bases, 6 bases remained unmatched. This CDR3 is built from 14 residues. CDR1 is SGHAT, CDR2 FQNNGV, per germline. CDR3 residues: CASSLGTGLAEQYF. The CDR3 DNA reads TGTGCCAGCAGCTTAGGGACAGGTCTAGCCGAGCAGTACTTC.

V is TRBV4-3 and J is TRBJ2-1; D ambiguous. The CDR3 loop spans 15 amino acids. CDR1 is LGHNA and CDR2 is YSLEER in the germline V gene. With 0 bases removed from V and 2 bases from J, the gap between germline ends came to 8 bases. The CDR3 coding sequence is TGCGCCAGCAGCCAAGAGTTGCGGACCTACAATGAGCAGTTCTTC. Translating it yields CASSQELRTYNEQFF.

The gene calls are TRBV6-1 and TRBJ2-1; TRBD1 aligns across 8 bases. The germline V gene has CDR1 MNHNS and CDR2 SASEGT. V shed 6 bases and J 10 bases; nucleotides not matched to a gene: 8. The CDR3 consists of 13 residues. In nucleotides, the CDR3 is TGTGCCAGCAGGACCAGGGGGCTCAAGGAGCAGTTCTTC. This encodes CASRTRGLKEQFF.

This sequence joins TRBV6-1 and TRBJ2-3; D possibly corresponds to TRBD2 (7 bases). The CDR3 runs 14 residues. The V gene lost 4 bases and the J gene lost 2 bases, with 10 bases spanning the gap. CDR1 MNHNS and CDR2 SASEGT come from the germline V gene. The CDR3 sequence: CASSAGGYTDTQYF. The CDR3 DNA follows: TGTGCCAGCAGTGCGGGGGGCTACACAGATACGCAGTATTTT.

Many counts were recorded for this clonotype. V is TRBV5-1 and J is TRBJ1-1; 10 bases are shared with TRBD1. Germline V CDR1 and CDR2: SGHRS, YFSETQ. This CDR3 has 17 amino acids. Losses at the gene ends were 6 bases for V and 4 bases for J; bases not matched to a gene: 15. The CDR3 region has the DNA TGCGCCAGCACCCTCTTTCCGACAGGGGGCGAAGGCACTGAAGCTTTCTTT. Translated: CASTLFPTGGEGTEAFF.

This clonotype was observed a handful of times. The V call is TRBV6-5, the J call TRBJ1-2, with a weak D call TRBD1 (5 bases). The CDR3 has 15 residues. The V end lost 0 bases, the J end lost 2 bases, and 10 bases lay between the germline ends. Germline values: CDR1 MNHEY, CDR2 SVGAGI. This CDR3 reads CASSYSHRSNYGYTF. CDR3 nucleotides: TGTGCCAGCAGTTACTCCCACAGGAGCAACTATGGCTACACCTTC.

The sample holds many counts of this clonotype. The chain combines TRBV20-1 with TRBJ2-7; 7 nucleotides line up with TRBD2. V was pared by 6 bases and J by 2 bases, with 7 bases of the junction left unmatched. Germline lookup yields CDR1 DFQATT and CDR2 SNEGSKA (reference sequence). The CDR3 runs to 13 residues. The CDR3 DNA follows: TGCAGTGCAACCGGGACTATCACCTACGAGCAGTACTTC. As protein: CSATGTITYEQYF.

This clonotype occurred a few times. This chain uses TRBV7-2 with TRBJ2-5; 9 bases are shared with TRBD1. CDR3 size: 16 residues. The trim removed 5 bases at V and 8 bases at J, leaving 15 bases unmatched. Germline CDR1 and CDR2: SGHTA and FQGNSA. CDR3 amino acids: CASSVTRQGGVGTQYF. In nucleotides, the CDR3 is TGTGCCAGCAGCGTTACCCGACAGGGGGGGGTTGGTACCCAGTACTTC. Based on the CDR3 plus reference TRBV7-2 and TRBJ2-5, the full variable domain is GAGVSQSPSNKVTEKGKDVELRCDPISGHTALYWYRQSLGQGLEFLIYFQGNSAPDKSGLPSDRFSAERTGGSVSTLTIQRTQQEDSAVYLCASSVTRQGGVGTQYFGPGTRLLVL.

The rearrangement uses TRBV7-6 and TRBJ2-7; tentative D call: TRBD2 (6 bases). The germline CDR1 and CDR2 sequences are SGHVS and FNYEAQ. The V end was cut by 7 bases, the J end by 2 bases, with 12 bases between. The CDR3 is made up of 13 amino acids. The CDR3 DNA reads TGTGCCAGCACCCCAGGAGGGACCTACGAGCAGTACTTC. The encoded protein is CASTPGGTYEQYF.

This clonotype was counted ten times or more. This sequence joins TRBV20-1 and TRBJ2-1; D is ambiguous. CDR3 length equals 13 residues. V lost 3 bases, J lost 6 bases, and 12 bases lay in between. The germline gives CDR1 DFQATT, CDR2 SNEGSKA (reference sequence). CDR3: CSASGHHRNEQFF. CDR3 nucleotides: TGCAGTGCTAGTGGGCATCACCGCAATGAGCAGTTCTTC.

The table lists this clonotype with a few counts. The V call is TRBV6-2 or TRBV6-3, the J call TRBJ2-7; 7 positions agree with TRBD2. The length of the CDR3 is 13 residues. CDR1 MNHEY and CDR2 SVGEGT come from the germline V gene. The junction had 8 bases not matched to a gene; V was cut back by 6 bases and J by 6 bases. The CDR3: CASSQEGRVEQYF. CDR3 coding DNA: TGTGCCAGCAGCCAAGAGGGGAGGGTCGAGCAGTACTTC.

A few counts support this clonotype. The chain recombines TRBV7-8 with TRBJ1-5, with D uncertain. Germline V gene sequence: CDR1 SGHVS, CDR2 FQNEAQ. The length of the CDR3 is 15 residues. The germline V and J ends were trimmed by 5 bases and 4 bases, with 15 bases remaining between them. This chain's CDR3 is CASSAYTASNQPQHF. In nucleotides, the CDR3 is TGTGCCAGCAGCGCCTATACAGCTTCAAATCAGCCCCAGCATTTT.

CDR3 nucleotides: TGCGCCAGCAGTCGGTTCCGGGACAGATCCTCCTACGAGCAGTACTTC. This sequence encodes CASSRFRDRSSYEQYF. The chain carries TRBV23-1 and TRBJ2-7; TRBD1 agrees at 7 bases. TRBV23-1 is known as an ORF, though its function is uncertain. V lost 4 bases to trimming and J lost 0 bases; unmatched junction nucleotides: 9. The CDR3 extends over 16 amino acids.

This clonotype was seen a few times. The genes are TRBV5-1 and TRBJ2-3; maybe TRBD1 (6 bases). The germline gives CDR1 SGHRS, CDR2 YFSETQ. Trimming removed 2 bases from V and 1 base from J, with 14 bases in between. This CDR3 is 16 amino acids long. The chain's CDR3 is CASSFQPGVGTDTQYF. CDR3 DNA sequence: TGCGCCAGCAGCTTCCAACCAGGGGTTGGCACAGATACGCAGTATTTT.

This clonotype has more than one count but fewer than ten. The gene calls are TRBV12-3 or TRBV12-4 and TRBJ2-7; 8 bases line up with TRBD1. This CDR3 comprises 13 residues. V shed 4 bases, J shed 4 bases, and the junction held 3 bases outside the gene matches. The CDR3 coding sequence is TGTGCCAGCAGTTCCCGGACAGGGTACGAGCAGTACTTC. Its protein is CASSSRTGYEQYF.

For the CDR3, the DNA is TGCAGCGTTACTTCTCACCCGGGCACTGAAGCTTTCTTT. Translating gives CSVTSHPGTEAFF. The chain is built from TRBV29-1 and TRBJ1-1; D ambiguous. This CDR3 region has 13 residues. V was clipped by 5 bases and J by 4 bases, with 14 bases between them. From germline, CDR1 is SQVTM and CDR2 ANQGSEA.

The J gene is TRBJ2-5, the V gene TRBV28, with TRBD1 matching 7 bases. V was clipped by 6 bases and J by 4 bases; unmatched bases: 8. CDR1 and CDR2 from the germline V gene are MDHEN and SYDVKM. The CDR3 sequence is 14 residues long. The CDR3 is CASRRDPGGETQYF. CDR3 sequence (DNA): TGTGCCAGCAGACGGGACCCAGGGGGAGAGACCCAGTACTTC.

This clonotype was detected a few times. The genes are TRBV5-1 and TRBJ2-5; the D is unclear. The CDR3 has 15 amino acids. CDR1 and CDR2 (germline): SGHRS, YFSETQ. V was cut by 4 bases and J by 2 bases, with 15 bases left in between. The CDR3 is CASSPNPGAQETQYF. The CDR3 bases are TGCGCCAGCAGCCCGAATCCGGGTGCTCAAGAGACCCAGTACTTC.

The V gene is TRBV20-1, the J gene TRBJ2-1, with D maybe TRBD2 (5 bases). V lost 1 base and J 8 bases, leaving 9 bases between the germline ends. Germline CDR1 is DFQATT and CDR2 is SNEGSKA (reference sequence). This CDR3 comprises 12 residues. This chain's CDR3 is CSARVAGHEQFF. The CDR3 DNA follows: TGCAGTGCTAGAGTCGCGGGCCATGAGCAGTTCTTC.